These T cell receptor beta chains were read from a single sample in a study of technical replicates of blood from a handful of donors. TCRdb keeps only in-frame clones here, not all; method: immunoSEQ multiplex PCR. In the table there are fewer than 90,000 clones, approximately 94% of which are singletons. Sequenced: T cells isolated from PBMCs. These receptors all stem from a human donor in good health. The conserved cysteine and the conserved F or W are not part of the CDR3 here. Each record gives: V gene, CDR3 length, J gene, CDR3 protein.

v_call: TRBV7-9
cdr3_length: 13
j_call: TRBJ2-2
cdr3_aa: ASSPQGLDTGELF

v_call: TRBV5-1
cdr3_length: 12
j_call: TRBJ1-1
cdr3_aa: ASSLASTNTEAF

v_call: TRBV27
cdr3_length: 11
j_call: TRBJ1-5
cdr3_aa: ASSLQEDQPQH

v_call: TRBV5-1
cdr3_length: 13
j_call: TRBJ2-2
cdr3_aa: ASSQGQSNTGELF

v_call: TRBV19
cdr3_length: 16
j_call: TRBJ2-2
cdr3_aa: ASSILAAGTGSRGELF

v_call: TRBV6-5
cdr3_length: 13
j_call: TRBJ2-1
cdr3_aa: ASSHPGLAGNEQF

v_call: TRBV25-1
cdr3_length: 15
j_call: TRBJ2-2
cdr3_aa: ASRPGLAGVSTGELF

v_call: TRBV27
cdr3_length: 17
j_call: TRBJ2-1
cdr3_aa: ASRQNPSPTGARMDEQF

v_call: TRBV9
cdr3_length: 15
j_call: TRBJ2-3
cdr3_aa: ASSVALAGGGPDTQY

v_call: TRBV13
cdr3_length: 12
j_call: TRBJ2-7
cdr3_aa: ASSLGGSSYEQY

v_call: TRBV2
cdr3_length: 10
j_call: TRBJ2-7
cdr3_aa: ASSADSYEQY

v_call: TRBV10-2
cdr3_length: 14
j_call: TRBJ2-1
cdr3_aa: ASSELRTGGFNEQF

v_call: TRBV21-1
cdr3_length: 16
j_call: TRBJ1-4
cdr3_aa: ASSMDSTLKATNEKLF

v_call: TRBV30
cdr3_length: 13
j_call: TRBJ1-5
cdr3_aa: AWSNRGLGNQPQH

v_call: TRBV11-3
cdr3_length: 12
j_call: TRBJ1-2
cdr3_aa: ASRPGAGDYGYT

v_call: TRBV15
cdr3_length: 13
j_call: TRBJ2-5
cdr3_aa: ATSREPGGGETQY

v_call: TRBV7-9
cdr3_length: 17
j_call: TRBJ2-7
cdr3_aa: ASSSLGGSGGPSHYEQY

v_call: TRBV11-2
cdr3_length: 11
j_call: TRBJ1-3
cdr3_aa: ASSLGSSDTIY

v_call: TRBV4-1
cdr3_length: 13
j_call: TRBJ2-7
cdr3_aa: ASSPGLAKTYEQY

v_call: TRBV28
cdr3_length: 11
j_call: TRBJ1-2
cdr3_aa: ASSRGQGGGYT

v_call: TRBV7-6
cdr3_length: 14
j_call: TRBJ1-4
cdr3_aa: ASSLLVGGTNEKLF

v_call: TRBV6-1
cdr3_length: 14
j_call: TRBJ1-5
cdr3_aa: ASSAPTGLSNQPQH

v_call: TRBV7-9
cdr3_length: 15
j_call: TRBJ1-1
cdr3_aa: ASSFPASGGTDTEAF

v_call: TRBV9
cdr3_length: 12
j_call: TRBJ2-7
cdr3_aa: ASSVDMGPYEQY

v_call: TRBV7-3
cdr3_length: 12
j_call: TRBJ1-1
cdr3_aa: ASSSRQGAPEAF

v_call: TRBV6-5
cdr3_length: 11
j_call: TRBJ1-3
cdr3_aa: ASSRGSGNTIY

v_call: TRBV7-9
cdr3_length: 10
j_call: TRBJ2-3
cdr3_aa: ASTNAGDTQY

v_call: TRBV6-5
cdr3_length: 13
j_call: TRBJ2-7
cdr3_aa: ASSHWLGSAGEQY

v_call: TRBV6-5
cdr3_length: 11
j_call: TRBJ1-2
cdr3_aa: ASSLQGNYGYT

v_call: TRBV25-1
cdr3_length: 15
j_call: TRBJ1-4
cdr3_aa: ASSEWDRGQTNEKLF

v_call: TRBV5-5
cdr3_length: 11
j_call: TRBJ1-2
cdr3_aa: ASWGGFVYGYT

v_call: TRBV5-8
cdr3_length: 13
j_call: TRBJ2-5
cdr3_aa: ASSSRSWSEETQY

v_call: TRBV6-4
cdr3_length: 12
j_call: TRBJ2-2
cdr3_aa: ASSATGSTGELF

v_call: TRBV7-9
cdr3_length: 11
j_call: TRBJ2-7
cdr3_aa: ASSLPGYHEQY

v_call: TRBV2
cdr3_length: 13
j_call: TRBJ2-5
cdr3_aa: ASSGRLASVETQY

v_call: TRBV5-4
cdr3_length: 14
j_call: TRBJ2-1
cdr3_aa: ASSPRQGIPNNEQF

v_call: TRBV29-1
cdr3_length: 11
j_call: TRBJ2-2
cdr3_aa: SAGDRSTGELF

v_call: TRBV5-4
cdr3_length: 15
j_call: TRBJ2-2
cdr3_aa: APRQRTVLSNTGELF

v_call: TRBV4-1
cdr3_length: 12
j_call: TRBJ1-1
cdr3_aa: ASSQDGGRAPAF

v_call: TRBV28
cdr3_length: 11
j_call: TRBJ1-2
cdr3_aa: ASRQDRGRGYT

v_call: TRBV7-6
cdr3_length: 14
j_call: TRBJ2-1
cdr3_aa: ASSGVRREEHNEQF

v_call: TRBV14
cdr3_length: 12
j_call: TRBJ2-5
cdr3_aa: ASSQETGIPSQY

v_call: TRBV2
cdr3_length: 10
j_call: TRBJ1-3
cdr3_aa: ASYFSGNTIY

v_call: TRBV28
cdr3_length: 13
j_call: TRBJ1-2
cdr3_aa: ASSFKRGDSRGYT

v_call: TRBV10-2
cdr3_length: 12
j_call: TRBJ1-2
cdr3_aa: ASSDPGHLYGYT

v_call: TRBV30
cdr3_length: 12
j_call: TRBJ1-2
cdr3_aa: AWSPTGLSRGYT

v_call: TRBV29-1
cdr3_length: 14
j_call: TRBJ1-2
cdr3_aa: SVDIFLGGINYGYT

v_call: TRBV19
cdr3_length: 11
j_call: TRBJ1-1
cdr3_aa: ASSIRGNTEAF